The rows below give T cell receptor beta chains drawn from one sample of a study of cytomegalovirus exposure and HLA in healthy donors. Only in-frame clones appear in the TCRdb table, and some are missing; sequencing was by immunoSEQ multiplex PCR. The table lists 180,000 or so clones, 65% to 85% of them singletons. The specimen sequenced was PBMCs. The receptors stem from a woman between 45 and 60 years old in good health and CMV-seropositive. Each CDR3 is given with its conserved first and last residue. Fields, in order: CDR3 length, J gene, V gene, CDR3 protein.

>15|TRBJ1-6|TRBV19
CASSQDRGADSPLHF
>16|TRBJ2-2|TRBV7-2
CASRLGSGRLTGELFF
>14|TRBJ1-6|TRBV5-6
CASSFPVGGSPLHF
>15|TRBJ2-7|TRBV5-1
CASSPRDRGTYEQYF
>16|TRBJ2-7|TRBV18
CASSPTLAGASYEQYF
>15|TRBJ1-4|TRBV7-2
CASTPQGLGNEKLFF
>13|TRBJ2-7|TRBV7-8
CASSFSPSYEQYF
>14|TRBJ2-4|TRBV5-6
CASSFRGAKNIQYF
>13|TRBJ2-2|TRBV28
CASSPFDTGELFF
>16|TRBJ1-1|TRBV5-1
CASTHGPIGGNTEAFF
>14|TRBJ1-6|TRBV6-5
CASSYPESSSPLHF
>16|TRBJ2-3|TRBV4-3
CASSQGLGSATDTQYF
>16|TRBJ2-5|TRBV4-2
CASSQAPQGAPGEQYF
>14|TRBJ2-1|TRBV7-3
CASSLGKQGYEQFF
>17|TRBJ2-5|TRBV9
CASSVGVAGRLPETQYF
>12|TRBJ2-4|TRBV30
CAWSVNSGKSNF
>18|TRBJ1-1|TRBV5-1
CASSLDPIPDRLNTEAFF
>14|TRBJ2-7|TRBV7-8
CASSSGQRSYEQYF
>14|TRBJ2-1|TRBV18
CASLISGEYNEQFF
>16|TRBJ2-3|TRBV19
CASSPWTGGVADTQYF
>18|TRBJ2-3|TRBV4-2
CASSQETEVAGEPDTQYF
>17|TRBJ1-6|TRBV25-1
CASSELTLSSYNSPLHF
>14|.|TRBV25-1
CASSADRADTEAFF
>14|TRBJ2-7|TRBV7-9
CASSFRDRRYEQYF
>16|TRBJ2-4|TRBV11-2
CASSSAGAGGRNIQYF
>13|TRBJ2-1|TRBV10-3
CAISEEVVTGKFF
>15|TRBJ1-2|TRBV5-1
CASSLDTGGLYGYTF
>13|TRBJ1-2|TRBV5-4
CASARDTNYGYTF
>13|TRBJ2-7|TRBV6-5
CASSIGQSYEQYF
>15|TRBJ2-5|TRBV9
CASSVDPGQQETQYF
>16|TRBJ2-5|TRBV28
CASSFVAGLVKETQYF
>15|TRBJ2-7|TRBV5-4
CASKTSGRGEGEQYF
>20|TRBJ1-6|TRBV19
CATLIWGRDWPPDHNSPLHF
>17|TRBJ2-7|TRBV5-8
CASSHGGGFLFSYEQYF
>13|TRBJ2-1|TRBV7-2
CASSPGRGNEQFF
>16|TRBJ1-1|TRBV7-2
CASSSGRRTATTEAFF
>13|TRBJ1-6|TRBV7-2
CASSLGHPSPLHF
>14|TRBJ2-5|TRBV6-1
CASSEERVRETQYF
>13|TRBJ1-1|TRBV28
CASTSTANTEAFF
>15|TRBJ1-2|TRBV5-1
CASSLGAGVDYGYTF
>13|TRBJ1-1|TRBV9
CASSATRGTEAFF
>16|TRBJ2-7|TRBV4-1
CASSQLGGGLSYEQYF